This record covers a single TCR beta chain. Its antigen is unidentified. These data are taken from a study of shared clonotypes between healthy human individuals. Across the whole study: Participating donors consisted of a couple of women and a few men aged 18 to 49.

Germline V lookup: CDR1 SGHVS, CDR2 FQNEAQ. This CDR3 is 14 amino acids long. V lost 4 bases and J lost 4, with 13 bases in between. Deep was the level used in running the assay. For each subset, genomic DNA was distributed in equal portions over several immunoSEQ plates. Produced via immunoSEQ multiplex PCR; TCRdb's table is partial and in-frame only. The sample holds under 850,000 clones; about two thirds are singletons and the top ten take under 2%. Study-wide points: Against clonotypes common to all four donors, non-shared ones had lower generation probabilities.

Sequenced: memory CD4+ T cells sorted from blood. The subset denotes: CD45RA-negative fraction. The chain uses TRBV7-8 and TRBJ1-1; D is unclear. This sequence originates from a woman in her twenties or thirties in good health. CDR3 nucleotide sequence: TGTGCCAGCAGCTCTCCTACGGGATTCACTGAAGCTTTCTTT. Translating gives CASSSPTGFTEAFF.